What follows are 17 T cell receptor beta chains derived from one specimen sequenced in a study of cytomegalovirus exposure and HLA in healthy donors. PCR was performed using 60 Vbeta and 13 Jbeta primers. TCRdb keeps only in-frame clones here, not all; method: immunoSEQ multiplex PCR. The sample has 100,000 to 150,000 clones, approximately 80% seen once. Sequenced: PBMCs. The source of these receptors is a woman in her late teens or twenties in good health and CMV-seropositive.

This rearrangement joins TRBV30 to TRBJ1-1; the D gene is possibly TRBD1 (5 bases). Trimming cost V 2 bases and J 6 bases, with 10 bases left between them. The CDR3 contains 12 residues. Germline CDR1 GTSNPN, CDR2 SVGIG (reference sequence). This CDR3 is CAWSKGRAEAFF. DNA of the CDR3: TGTGCCTGGAGTAAGGGCAGGGCTGAAGCTTTCTTT.

The chain combines TRBV11-2 with TRBJ1-1; D might be TRBD1 (5 bases). This CDR3 contains 17 residues. Trimming removed 4 bases from V and 3 bases from J, with 21 bases in between. CDR1 SGHAT and CDR2 FQNNGV come from the germline V gene. In nucleotides, the CDR3 is TGTGCCAGCAGCTCCCTACTCGATCTGACAGAATACACTGAAGCTTTCTTT. It specifies CASSSLLDLTEYTEAFF.

The rearrangement joins TRBV7-6 to TRBJ2-1; TRBD2 matches at 7 bases. Germline CDR1 and CDR2: SGHVS and FNYEAQ. V lost 2 bases and J lost 9; bases outside the gene matches: 10. The CDR3 sequence is 15 residues long. DNA of the CDR3: TGTGCCAGCAGCTTAATGGCGGGGGAGCGAGGTGAGCAGTTCTTC. Its protein product is CASSLMAGERGEQFF.

V and J are TRBV19 and TRBJ2-7; 8 nucleotides match TRBD2. From germline, CDR1 is LNHDA and CDR2 SQIVND (reference sequence). After removal of 5 bases from V and 6 bases from J, the junction contained 9 bases not matched to a gene. This CDR3 contains 14 residues. The CDR3 DNA reads TGTGCCAGTAGTGGAACGGGGGGGTATGGCGAGCAGTACTTC. Translated: CASSGTGGYGEQYF.

The CDR3 protein is CASTRIAGVRSYNEQFF. The DNA of the CDR3 is TGTGCCAGCACCAGGATCGCGGGGGTTCGCTCCTACAATGAGCAGTTCTTC. This chain connects TRBV21-1 to TRBJ2-1; the table's D call, TRBD2, was not checked against the DNA. TRBV21-1 is given as a pseudogene. This CDR3 region has 17 residues.

A remark on this clone: Sequence at one end of the junction differs from germline and may be a read error. The chain is built from TRBV7-9 and TRBJ1-1, with TRBD1 as a possible D gene (6 bases). Germline V gene data show CDR1 as SEHNR and CDR2 as FQNEAQ (reference sequence). The CDR3 contains 12 residues. The CDR3 spells CSSSLQQGSAFF. The CDR3 DNA reads TGTTCCAGCAGCTTACAACAGGGTTCGGCTTTCTTT.

This clone showed up just once. The chain carries TRBV7-9 and TRBJ1-5, with 7 bases aligning to TRBD1. The CDR3 loop spans 14 amino acids. The germline V gene has CDR1 SEHNR and CDR2 FQNEAQ (reference sequence). After removal of 6 bases from V and 6 bases from J, the junction contained 8 bases not matched to a gene. The CDR3 coding sequence is TGTGCCAGCAGATCCACAGGGGAAGGTCAGCCCCAGCATTTT. Translated: CASRSTGEGQPQHF.

The chain recombines TRBV4-1 with TRBJ1-6; TRBD1 aligns across 7 bases. CDR1 and CDR2 from the germline V gene are MGHRA and YSYEKL. CDR3 length: 17 residues. V was clipped by 1 base and J by 7 bases; unmatched bases: 10. CDR3 DNA: TGCGCCAGCAGCCAAGGGATCGCCCGGGACAGAAATTCACCCCTCCACTTT. This gives the protein CASSQGIARDRNSPLHF.

V is TRBV5-4 and J is TRBJ2-3, with 7 bases aligning to TRBD2. The germline V gene encodes CDR1 SGHNT and CDR2 YYREEE (reference sequence). V lost 2 bases and J lost 6; bases outside the gene matches: 3. The CDR3 runs to 13 residues. The CDR3 region has the DNA TGTGCCAGCAGCTTCGGGGGGAGGGATACGCAGTATTTT. Translation gives CASSFGGRDTQYF.

The sample holds one count of this clone. The chain recombines TRBV5-4 with TRBJ1-4; 7 bases match TRBD1. The germline CDR1 and CDR2 sequences are SGHNT and YYREEE (reference sequence). The CDR3 runs to 14 residues. J lost 5 bases, V lost 4 bases, and 5 bases had no gene match. The CDR3 DNA reads as TGTGCCAGCAGCCCGGGACAGAAGAATGAAAAACTGTTTTTT. This codes for CASSPGQKNEKLFF.

The chain couples TRBV29-1 to TRBJ1-4, with D unresolved. Germline V gene data show CDR1 as SQVTM and CDR2 as ANQGSEA. Trimming removed 4 bases from V and 8 bases from J, with 8 bases in between. There are 11 residues in the CDR3. Here the CDR3 reads CSVVVEEKLFF. The CDR3 DNA is TGCAGCGTTGTTGTTGAGGAAAAACTGTTTTTT.

This clone was detected once. The CDR3 nucleotides read TGTGCCACCCTGGGACTAGACACCTACGAGCAGTACTTC. It yields the protein CATLGLDTYEQYF. The genes are TRBV2 and TRBJ2-7; 8 positions agree with TRBD2. Germline V CDR1 and CDR2: SNHLY, FYNNEI. CDR3 length: 13 residues. The ends lost 10 bases at V and 2 bases at J; junction bases unmatched: 7.

The J gene is TRBJ1-2, the V gene TRBV9; D unresolved. The germline V gene has CDR1 SGDLS and CDR2 YYNGEE. This CDR3 has 14 residues. Trimming stripped 4 bases from V and 4 bases from J, with 14 bases between. The CDR3 region has the DNA TGTGCCAGCAGCCCCTCCCCTTCGAGCTATGGCTACACCTTC. Amino acids: CASSPSPSSYGYTF.

This clone was counted between two and nine times. V and J are TRBV4-1 and TRBJ2-6; D remains unclear. V was shortened by 3 bases and J by 9 bases, with 9 bases between the two germline ends. CDR1 is MGHRA, CDR2 YSYEKL, per germline. The CDR3 extends over 13 amino acids. CDR3 amino acids: CASSHVQNNVLTF. The CDR3 DNA reads as TGCGCCAGCAGCCACGTACAGAACAACGTCCTGACTTTC.

This chain joins TRBV11-2 and TRBJ2-1, with 7 bases aligning to TRBD1. The CDR3 is 13 residues long. CDR1 and CDR2 (germline): SGHAT, FQNNGV. Trimming cost V 1 base and J 12 bases; bases outside gene matches: 6. The CDR3 is CASSLGQGEGQFF. DNA of the CDR3: TGTGCCAGCAGCTTAGGACAGGGAGAAGGGCAGTTCTTC. The full variable domain, its missing parts supplied by reference TRBV11-2 and TRBJ2-1, is EAGVAQSPRYKIIEKRQSVAFWCNPISGHATLYWYQQILGQGPKLLIQFQNNGVVDDSQLPKDRFSAERLKGVDSTLKIQPAKLEDSAVYLCASSLGQGEGQFFGPGTRLTVL.

In regard to this clone: The sample has other DNA sequences that encode this CDR3 too. V gene TRBV7-3 combines with J gene TRBJ2-7; TRBD1 matches at 8 bases. J was trimmed by 7 bases and V by 5 bases; bases with no gene match: 10. This CDR3 has 14 residues. Germline V gene data show CDR1 as SGHTA and CDR2 as FQGTGA. The CDR3 DNA is TGTGCCAGCAGCCCAGGGACAGGTGAGGGAGAGCAGTACTTC. It encodes CASSPGTGEGEQYF.

This chain uses TRBV5-1 with TRBJ2-7; 9 bases fit TRBD1. Germline values: CDR1 SGHRS, CDR2 YFSETQ. After removal of 0 bases from V and 5 bases from J, the junction contained 9 bases not matched to a gene. The CDR3 has 16 residues. In DNA, the CDR3 is TGCGCCAGCAGCTTGGTCGATGGACAGGGGAACCACGAGCAGTACTTC. Protein product: CASSLVDGQGNHEQYF.